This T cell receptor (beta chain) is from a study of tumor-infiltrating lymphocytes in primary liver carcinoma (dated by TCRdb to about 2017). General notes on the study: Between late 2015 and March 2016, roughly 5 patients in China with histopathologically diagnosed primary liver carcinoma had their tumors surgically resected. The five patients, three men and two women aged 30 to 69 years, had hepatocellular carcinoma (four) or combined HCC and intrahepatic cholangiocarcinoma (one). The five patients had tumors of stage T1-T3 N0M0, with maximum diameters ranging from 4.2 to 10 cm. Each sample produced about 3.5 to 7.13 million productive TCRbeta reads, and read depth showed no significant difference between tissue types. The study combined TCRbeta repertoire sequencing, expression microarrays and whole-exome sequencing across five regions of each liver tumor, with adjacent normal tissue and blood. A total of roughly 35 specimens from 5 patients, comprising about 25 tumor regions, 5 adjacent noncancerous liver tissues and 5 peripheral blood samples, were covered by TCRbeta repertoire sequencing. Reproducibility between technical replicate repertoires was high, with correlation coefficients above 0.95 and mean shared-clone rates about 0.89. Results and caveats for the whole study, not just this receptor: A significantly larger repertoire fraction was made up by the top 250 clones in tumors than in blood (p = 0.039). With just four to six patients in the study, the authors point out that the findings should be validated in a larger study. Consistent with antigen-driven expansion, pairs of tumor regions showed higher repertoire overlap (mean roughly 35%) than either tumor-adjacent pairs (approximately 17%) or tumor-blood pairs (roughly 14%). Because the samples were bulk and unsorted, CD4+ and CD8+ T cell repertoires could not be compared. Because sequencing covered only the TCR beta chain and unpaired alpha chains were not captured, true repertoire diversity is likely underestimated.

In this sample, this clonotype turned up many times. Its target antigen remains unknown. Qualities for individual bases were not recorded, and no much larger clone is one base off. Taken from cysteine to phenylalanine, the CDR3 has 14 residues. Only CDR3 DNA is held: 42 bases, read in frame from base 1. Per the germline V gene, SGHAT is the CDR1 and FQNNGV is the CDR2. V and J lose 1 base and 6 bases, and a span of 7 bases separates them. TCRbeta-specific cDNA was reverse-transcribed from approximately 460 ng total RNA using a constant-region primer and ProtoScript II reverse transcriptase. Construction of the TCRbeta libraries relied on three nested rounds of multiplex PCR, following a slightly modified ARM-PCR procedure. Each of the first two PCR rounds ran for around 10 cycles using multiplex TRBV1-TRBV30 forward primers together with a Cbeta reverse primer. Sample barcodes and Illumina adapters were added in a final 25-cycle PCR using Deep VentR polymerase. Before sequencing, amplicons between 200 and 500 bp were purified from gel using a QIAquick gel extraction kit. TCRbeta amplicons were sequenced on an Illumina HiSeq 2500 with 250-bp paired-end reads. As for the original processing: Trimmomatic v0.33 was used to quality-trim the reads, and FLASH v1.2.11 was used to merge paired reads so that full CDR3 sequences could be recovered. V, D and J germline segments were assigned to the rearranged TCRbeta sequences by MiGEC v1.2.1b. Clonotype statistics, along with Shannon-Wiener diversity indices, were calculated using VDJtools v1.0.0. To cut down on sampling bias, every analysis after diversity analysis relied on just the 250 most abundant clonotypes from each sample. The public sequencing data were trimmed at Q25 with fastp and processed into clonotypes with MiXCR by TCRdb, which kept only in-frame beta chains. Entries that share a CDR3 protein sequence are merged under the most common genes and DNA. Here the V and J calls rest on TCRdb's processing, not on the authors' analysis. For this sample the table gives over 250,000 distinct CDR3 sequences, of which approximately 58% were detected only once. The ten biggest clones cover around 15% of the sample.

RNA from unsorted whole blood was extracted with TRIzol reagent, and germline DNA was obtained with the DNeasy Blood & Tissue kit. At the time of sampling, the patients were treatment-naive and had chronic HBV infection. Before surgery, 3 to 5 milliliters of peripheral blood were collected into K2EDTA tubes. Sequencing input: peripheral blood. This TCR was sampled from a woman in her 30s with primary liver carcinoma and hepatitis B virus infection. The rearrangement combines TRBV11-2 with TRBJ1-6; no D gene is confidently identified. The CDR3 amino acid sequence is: CASSLVFSNSPLHF. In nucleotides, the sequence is TGTGCCAGCAGCTTAGTATTTTCTAATTCACCCCTCCACTTT.